One and the same sample provided the 13 T cell receptor beta chains below, sequenced in a study of blood T cell repertoires in COVID-19. Method: immunoSEQ multiplex PCR; TCRdb's copy keeps in-frame clones and lacks some. This sample has 310,000 or so clones, with approximately 82% found just once. What was sequenced was peripheral blood. The receptors originated from a woman between 45 and 65 years old with acute or convalescent COVID-19.

This chain connects TRBV19 to TRBJ2-1, with 10 bases lining up with TRBD2. V dropped 5 bases and J dropped 5; count of bases not matched to a gene: 6. The CDR3 totals 15 residues. The germline CDR1 and CDR2 sequences are LNHDA and SQIVND (reference sequence). CDR3 sequence (DNA): TGTGCCAGTAGTTCGCTACTAGCGGGACACAATGAGCAGTTCTTC. Translating it yields CASSSLLAGHNEQFF.

The V gene is TRBV4-1, the J gene TRBJ2-7, with 10 bases aligning to TRBD2. The length of the CDR3 is 17 residues. Germline-derived CDR1 and CDR2 are MGHRA and YSYEKL. The V gene end was trimmed by 0 bases and the J gene end by 1 base; junction bases not matched to a gene: 6. As DNA, the CDR3 is TGCGCCAGCAGCCAAGAGAGCGCTAGCGGGAGTTCCTACGAGCAGTACGTC. This codes for CASSQESASGSSYEQYV.

The chain links TRBV2 to TRBJ2-7, with D tentatively TRBD1 (6 bases). Germline V gene data show CDR1 as SNHLY and CDR2 as FYNNEI. This CDR3 is 14 amino acids long. With 6 bases removed from V and 0 bases from J, the gap between germline ends came to 12 bases. CDR3 nucleotide sequence: TGTGCCAGCAGAAAGGGGGATATCTCCTACGAGCAGTACGTC. Its translation is CASRKGDISYEQYV.

In the case of this clone: Germline is not matched at one junction end, which may reflect a read error. The chain couples TRBV12-3 or TRBV12-4 to TRBJ2-3; 8 nucleotides agree with TRBD2. CDR3 length: 12 residues. The CDR3 DNA reads TGTGCCAGCAGTCACCAGCGGGGGATCCCCCTTTTT. It encodes CASSHQRGIPLF.

This chain joins TRBV19 and TRBJ1-2; the match to TRBD1 covers 9 bases. V was clipped by 4 bases and J by 5 bases; unmatched bases: 5. The CDR3 covers 14 residues. Germline-derived CDR1 and CDR2 are LNHDA and SQIVND (reference sequence). This chain's CDR3 is CASSKGTGLYGYTF. CDR3 bases: TGTGCCAGTAGTAAAGGGACAGGGCTTTATGGCTACACCTTC.

The chain recombines TRBV19 with TRBJ2-5; D possibly corresponds to TRBD1 (5 bases). The CDR3 is 15 residues long. The germline V gene encodes CDR1 LNHDA and CDR2 SQIVND (reference sequence). The V end lost 3 bases, the J end lost 1 base, and 12 bases lay between the germline ends. The chain's CDR3 is CASSITRATQETQYF. The CDR3 bases are TGTGCCAGTAGTATTACCAGGGCCACCCAAGAGACCCAGTACTTC.

This rearrangement joins TRBV7-2 to TRBJ2-7, with 10 bases identical to TRBD1. V gave up 1 base and J gave up 6 bases; unmatched junction bases: 3. This CDR3 comprises 14 residues. The germline gives CDR1 SGHTA, CDR2 FQGNSA. The CDR3 DNA sequence: TGTGCCAGCAGCTTAGGTGGGACAGGGGTCGAGCAGTACTTC. Translating it yields CASSLGGTGVEQYF.

The rearrangement uses TRBV18 and TRBJ2-7, with D perhaps TRBD1 (6 bases). With 6 bases removed from V and 2 bases from J, the gap between germline ends came to 11 bases. Germline lookup yields CDR1 KGHSH and CDR2 LQKENI. CDR3 size: 13 residues. CDR3 protein: CASSPGAPYEQYF. CDR3 nucleotide sequence: TGTGCCAGCTCGCCAGGGGCCCCCTACGAGCAGTACTTC.

This chain uses TRBV12-3 or TRBV12-4 with TRBJ2-7, with D tentatively TRBD2 (5 bases). Trimming removed 4 bases from V and 7 bases from J, with 11 bases in between. The length of the CDR3 is 12 residues. CDR3 region: CASSSGIGEQYF. The CDR3, as DNA: TGTGCCAGCAGTTCGGGGATTGGAGAGCAGTACTTC.

The chain's CDR3 is CASSLPGGSQETQYF. DNA for the CDR3: TGCGCCAGCAGCCTCCCAGGGGGGTCCCAAGAGACCCAGTACTTC. This rearrangement joins TRBV4-1 to TRBJ2-5; maybe TRBD1 (7 bases). Germline CDR1 reads MGHRA; CDR2 reads YSYEKL. V was shortened by 4 bases and J by 1 base, with 13 bases between the two germline ends. The CDR3 length is 15 residues.

This chain uses TRBV9 with TRBJ2-5, with D possibly being TRBD1 (5 bases). Trimming took 0 bases from V and 2 from J, leaving 11 bases between them. The CDR3 sequence is 15 residues long. From germline, CDR1 is SGDLS and CDR2 YYNGEE. The CDR3 sequence: CASSVGGRQQETQYF. The CDR3 nucleotides are TGTGCCAGCAGCGTAGGAGGCCGACAGCAAGAGACCCAGTACTTC. Together with reference TRBV9 and TRBJ2-5, the CDR3 gives the full variable domain: DSGVTQTPKHLITATGQRVTLRCSPRSGDLSVYWYQQSLDQGLQFLIQYYNGEERAKGNILERFSAQQFPDLHSELNLSSLELGDSALYFCASSVGGRQQETQYFGPGTRLLVL.

The chain carries TRBV6-1 and TRBJ1-5; tentative D call: TRBD1 (6 bases). CDR3 length equals 14 residues. Trimming pared 1 base from V and 11 bases from J, leaving 15 bases between. The V gene's germline CDR1 is MNHNS and CDR2 SASEGT. This CDR3 is CASSEERGRGAQHF. CDR3 sequence (DNA): TGTGCCAGCAGTGAAGAGAGGGGGAGGGGGGCCCAGCATTTT.

This rearrangement joins TRBV19 to TRBJ1-3; no definite D call. The CDR3 runs 12 residues. The V gene lost 3 bases and the J gene lost 4 bases, with 4 bases spanning the gap. Germline V gives CDR1 LNHDA, CDR2 SQIVND (reference sequence). DNA for the CDR3: TGTGCCAGTAGTATGGAGGGAAACACCATATATTTT. Its protein product is CASSMEGNTIYF.